This is a list of T cell receptor beta chains from one sample in a study of cytomegalovirus exposure and HLA in healthy donors. TCRdb's copy holds only in-frame clones and misses some; the assay was immunoSEQ multiplex PCR. The table shows under 200,000 clones, with over 9.5% occurring only once. Material: PBMCs. The receptors stem from a man aged 45 to 65 in good health and CMV-seropositive. CDR3s include the opening cysteine and the closing phenylalanine or tryptophan. A D gene is named only where the DNA matches it firmly. Some rows have no size entry. The others give once, few or many, or a class for an expanded clone.

V	D	size	J	DNA	CDR3
TRBV6-5	NA	many	TRBJ1-1	TGTGCCAGCAGTTACTCGACGGGGAACACTGAAGCTTTCTTT	CASSYSTGNTEAFF
TRBV6-1	NA	few	TRBJ1-2	TGTGCCAGCAGCGGCCGTCGGGGGTATGGCTACACCTTC	CASSGRRGYGYTF
TRBV5-4	TRBD2	NA	TRBJ2-1	TGTGCCAGCAGCGTGGGACTAGCCGTCTACAATGAGCAGTTCTTC	CASSVGLAVYNEQFF
TRBV19	NA	NA	TRBJ2-6	TGTGCCAGTAGTAGTGACAGGAGCTCTGGGGCCAACGTCCTGACTTTC	CASSSDRSSGANVLTF
TRBV11-3	NA	NA	TRBJ2-7	TGTGCCAGCAGCTTAGGTAGTGTCCTAGCAGACGAGCAGTACTTC	CASSLGSVLADEQYF
TRBV2	NA	few	TRBJ1-1	TGTGCCAGCAGTGAAGCGCTTCTGGCGGTGGGTGCTTTCTTT	CASSEALLAVGAFF
TRBV19	TRBD2	few	TRBJ2-7	TGTGCCAGTAGTATAATGCGGGGGAGTTACGAGCAGTACTTC	CASSIMRGSYEQYF
TRBV25-1	TRBD1	NA	TRBJ1-5	TGTGCCAGCGGGGGACAGGGAGAGTCAGCCCAGCATTTT	CASGGQGESAQHF
TRBV27	TRBD1	few	TRBJ1-2	TGTGCCAGCAGTTTCCGGACAGGGGACTATGGCTACACCTTC	CASSFRTGDYGYTF
TRBV10-1	NA	few	TRBJ2-3	TGCGCCAGCAGTGCCATGAAGGGGGATACGCAGTATTTT	CASSAMKGDTQYF
TRBV7-3	TRBD2	NA	TRBJ2-1	TGTGCCAGCAGCTTAGGGGGGGGAGGTGAGCAGTTCTTC	CASSLGGGGEQFF
TRBV11-2	NA	NA	TRBJ1-1	TGTGCCAGCAGCTTAATTTTTGGGGGGAATGAAGCTTTCTTT	CASSLIFGGNEAFF
TRBV6-5	TRBD1	few	TRBJ2-7	TGTGCCAGCAGTTCCCTCCGGACAGGGAAAGTGAACGAGCAGTACTTC	CASSSLRTGKVNEQYF
TRBV6-5	NA	NA	TRBJ1-1	TGTGCCAGCAACTACCGCATGAACACTGAAGCTTTCTTT	CASNYRMNTEAFF
TRBV7-9	TRBD1	NA	TRBJ1-3	TGTGCCAGCAGAAAGCCGGGACAGACTTTTTCCGGCACCATATATTTT	CASRKPGQTFSGTIYF
TRBV28	NA	few	TRBJ2-1	TGTGCCAGCAGTTCGTACCGCCGGGGCAATGAGCAGTTCTTC	CASSSYRRGNEQFF
TRBV7-2	NA	NA	TRBJ1-1	TGTGCCAGCAGCTCGGACAGCAGTTACACTGAAGCTTTCTTT	CASSSDSSYTEAFF
TRBV4-1	TRBD1	few	TRBJ1-2	TGCGCCAGCAGCCAAGAAGAGACAGGGCGGAACTCTGGCTACACCTTC	CASSQEETGRNSGYTF
TRBV5-6	TRBD1	few	TRBJ1-1	TGTGCCAGCAGCTTTGGGCAGGGGGCCCAAGTGAGGAACACTGAAGCTTTCTTT	CASSFGQGAQVRNTEAFF
TRBV9	TRBD1	few	TRBJ2-2	TGTGCCAGCAGCGCCTTCCCCGGGACAGGGGGGCCCGGGGAGCTGTTTTTT	CASSAFPGTGGPGELFF
TRBV9	NA	NA	TRBJ2-7	TGTGCCAGCAGCGTAGAAGGAGAATCCTACGAGCAGTACTTC	CASSVEGESYEQYF
TRBV2	NA	few	TRBJ1-3	TGTGCCACCAAAAGGCAGGGCGAAAACACCATATATTTT	CATKRQGENTIYF
TRBV5-4	TRBD1	NA	TRBJ1-1	TGTGCCAGCAGGTCTACAGGGGAATACACTGAAGCTTTCTTT	CASRSTGEYTEAFF
TRBV5-4	TRBD1	few	TRBJ1-1	TGTGCCAGCAGCTTCCGGGACAGGGACACTGAAGCTTTCTTT	CASSFRDRDTEAFF